This T cell receptor beta chain was identified in a study of OX40 agonist ivuxolimab in advanced cancers. The investigators sampled blood at baseline, at cycle 4 day 1, and at cycle 7 day 1. Germline V gene sequence: CDR1 LGHNT, CDR2 FRNRAP. V was cut by 5 bases and J by 2 bases, with 18 bases left in between. The CDR3 spans 16 residues. Sequencing was performed with immunoSEQ multiplex PCR; in TCRdb, only in-frame clones are kept and a portion is missing. This table holds 77,000 or so clones, 90% found once. Whole-study findings and limits: Among the lowest levels of clonal expansion were found in partial responders at 0.1-3.0 mg/kg.

About this clone itself: Its cognate antigen is unknown.

Sequencing used CD4+ or CD8+ T cells sorted from blood, obtained in a trial of the OX40 agonist ivuxolimab. The chain carries TRBV12-5 and TRBJ2-5, with D possibly TRBD2 on 5 matching bases. This clonotype was obtained from an adult with an advanced solid tumor such as melanoma, head and neck, liver or kidney cancer. CDR3 loop: CASGPPGAAYQETQYF. Written as DNA, the CDR3 is TGTGCTAGTGGTCCCCCCGGAGCGGCCTATCAAGAGACCCAGTACTTC.